This is a list of T cell receptor beta chains from one sample in a study of cytomegalovirus exposure and HLA in healthy donors. Repertoires were generated with immunoSEQ multiplex PCR, while TCRdb's copy carries only in-frame clones and drops some. The sample carries about 130,000 clones, about four fifths recorded once. Source material: PBMCs. These receptors all stem from a woman in her 40s in good health and CMV-seronegative. Each CDR3 is given with its conserved first and last residue. A D gene is named only where the DNA matches it firmly. Expanded clones are given a class, and other clones once, few, many or no size at all.

d_gene,v_gene,abundance,j_gene,CDR3aa,CDR3nt
-,TRBV28,-,TRBJ1-3,CASSLMVAGGNTIYF,TGTGCCAGCAGTTTAATGGTGGCAGGAGGAAACACCATATATTTT
TRBD1,TRBV28,-,TRBJ1-2,CASSSLTGVDGYTF,TGTGCCAGCAGTTCTCTGACAGGGGTCGATGGCTACACCTTC
-,TRBV6-5,-,TRBJ1-5,CASSYGGNQPQHF,TGTGCCAGCAGTTACGGAGGAAATCAGCCCCAGCATTTT
TRBD2,TRBV4-2,few,TRBJ2-5,CASSQGRGEAETQYF,TGTGCCAGCAGCCAAGGCCGGGGGGAGGCGGAGACCCAGTACTTC
TRBD1,TRBV5-4,-,TRBJ2-3,CASSRTGQGTDTQYF,TGTGCCAGCAGCCGGACGGGACAGGGTACAGATACGCAGTATTTT
-,TRBV13,-,TRBJ2-7,CSSSSGTGGSYEQYF,TGTTCCAGCAGCTCAGGGACCGGAGGCTCCTACGAGCAGTACTTC
TRBD2,TRBV5-1,-,TRBJ2-1,CASSPVLAGGFNEQFF,TGCGCCAGCAGCCCCGTACTAGCGGGGGGCTTCAATGAGCAGTTCTTC
-,TRBV21-1,-,TRBJ1-3,CASGAGSGNTIYF,TGTGCCAGCGGGGCCGGCTCTGGAAACACCATATATTTT
TRBD1,TRBV4-1,-,TRBJ1-2,CASSRDQGGGYGYTF,TGCGCCAGCAGCCGAGACCAGGGGGGAGGCTATGGCTACACCTTC
-,TRBV5-6,-,TRBJ2-4,CASSSGTKNIQYF,TGTGCCAGCAGCTCAGGGACCAAAAACATTCAGTACTTC
TRBD1,TRBV15,-,TRBJ1-1,CATSRAGGQGGTEAFF,TGTGCCACCAGCAGAGCGGGGGGACAGGGGGGCACTGAAGCTTTCTTT
-,TRBV7-3,once,TRBJ1-1,CASSAGRETEAFF,TGTGCCAGCAGCGCGGGACGAGAAACTGAAGCTTTCTTT
TRBD1,TRBV6-5,-,TRBJ1-2,CATTPGTGNGYTF,TGTGCCACCACCCCCGGGACAGGGAATGGCTACACCTTC
TRBD1,TRBV7-3,-,TRBJ2-1,CASSHPRDRVGPTYNEQFF,TGTGCCAGCAGCCACCCGAGGGACAGGGTAGGTCCGACCTACAATGAGCAGTTCTTC
-,TRBV4-2,-,TRBJ2-5,CASSQEPDSQETQYF,TGTGCCAGCAGCCAAGAGCCGGACAGCCAAGAGACCCAGTACTTC
-,TRBV5-4,-,TRBJ2-1,CASSPGGSYNEQFF,TGTGCCAGCAGCCCCGGGGGCTCCTACAATGAGCAGTTCTTC
TRBD2,TRBV5-1,-,TRBJ2-1,CASSEGLAGNNEQFF,TGCGCCAGCAGCGAGGGACTAGCGGGAAACAATGAGCAGTTCTTC
TRBD1,TRBV2,few,TRBJ1-5,CASRVDRGLGNQPQHF,TGTGCCAGCAGGGTGGACAGGGGATTAGGCAATCAGCCCCAGCATTTT
-,TRBV5-1,-,TRBJ2-6,CASSFGSGANVLTF,TGCGCCAGCAGCTTCGGCTCTGGGGCCAACGTCCTGACTTTC
-,TRBV10-3,-,TRBJ1-1,CAIKSDSQNTEAFF,TGTGCCATCAAATCCGACAGTCAGAACACTGAAGCTTTCTTT
-,TRBV7-6,-,TRBJ2-5,CASSQWAETQYF,TGTGCCAGCAGCCAGTGGGCAGAGACCCAGTACTTC
-,TRBV7-2,-,TRBJ2-2,CARDSKRTGELFF,TGTGCCAGGGACAGCAAAAGGACCGGGGAGCTGTTTTTT
TRBD1,TRBV5-1,-,TRBJ1-2,CASRTSGTEHSYTF,TGCGCCAGCAGAACTTCCGGGACAGAACATTCCTACACCTTC
-,TRBV19,-,TRBJ1-2,CASSIPGMGSQLRSYTF,TGTGCCAGTAGTATTCCAGGGATGGGGTCGCAATTAAGGAGCTACACCTTC
-,TRBV28,-,TRBJ2-7,CASSPQGGSYEQYF,TGTGCCAGCAGTCCCCAGGGGGGCTCCTACGAGCAGTACTTC
TRBD1,TRBV6-5,-,TRBJ2-7,CASSYPGQGGGQYF,TGTGCCAGCAGTTACCCGGGACAAGGGGGCGGGCAGTACTTC
TRBD1,TRBV5-4,once,TRBJ2-7,CASSFFPDRRTYEQYF,TGTGCCAGCAGCTTTTTCCCGGACAGGAGAACCTACGAGCAGTACTTC
-,TRBV9,-,TRBJ1-4,CASSAQGSANEKLFF,TGTGCCAGCAGCGCACAGGGATCCGCTAATGAAAAACTGTTTTTT